This T cell receptor beta chain was observed in a study of blood T cells in healthy people across ages. General study results and limits: The long-lived group displayed more naive CD4+ cells, plus higher diversity, than the aged donors did.

In the case of this clonotype: Its specificity is not known.

A second about 7 to 11 cycle PCR used barcoded and J-beta primers. TCRdb re-analysed the 5' RACE reads in MiXCR, keeping a single row per CDR3 protein. The sample records some 760,000 distinct CDR3 sequences, roughly 25% being singletons. These data were also filed under a second study, of T cells of mothers and their children.

This sequence originates from a boy younger than 18 in good health. Sequencing was performed on blood.

The CDR3 spells CASSYKGLAPKGTQYF. For the CDR3, the DNA is TGTGCCAGCAGTTACAAAGGGCTAGCGCCTAAAGGGACCCAGTACTTC. This sequence joins TRBV6-5 and TRBJ2-5, with D maybe TRBD2 (6 bases). The CDR3 length is 16 residues. Per the germline V gene, CDR1 is MNHEY and CDR2 is SVGAGI. The V end lost 2 bases, the J end lost 7 bases, and 20 bases lay between the germline ends.